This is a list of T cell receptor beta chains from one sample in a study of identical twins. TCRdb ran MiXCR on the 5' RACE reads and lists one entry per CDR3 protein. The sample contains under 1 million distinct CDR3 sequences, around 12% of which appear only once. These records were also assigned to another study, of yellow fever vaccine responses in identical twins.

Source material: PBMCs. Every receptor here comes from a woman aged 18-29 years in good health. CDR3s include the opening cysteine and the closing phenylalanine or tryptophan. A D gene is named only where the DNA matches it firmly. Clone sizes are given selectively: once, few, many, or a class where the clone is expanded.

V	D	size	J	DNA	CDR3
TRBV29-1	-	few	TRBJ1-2	TGCAGCGTTGTTGTTGTGGCGGGCGGCTACACCTTC	CSVVVVAGGYTF
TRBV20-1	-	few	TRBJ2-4	TGCAGTGCTAGGGAGTTGGACAAAAACATTCAGTACTTC	CSARELDKNIQYF
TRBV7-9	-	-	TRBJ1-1	TGTGCCAGCAGCTTAGTGCGGGGCATGGAGGAAGCTTTCTTT	CASSLVRGMEEAFF
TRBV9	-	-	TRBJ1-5	TGTGCCAGCAGCCAGGGCCCAACTAGCAATCAGCCCCAGCATTTT	CASSQGPTSNQPQHF
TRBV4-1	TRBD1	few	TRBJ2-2	TGCGCCAGCAGCCTCCACGGGGACAGGGGGAACTTAAACACCGGGGAGCTGTTTTTT	CASSLHGDRGNLNTGELFF
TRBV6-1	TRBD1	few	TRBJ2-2	TGTGCCAGCAGCCCCACCGGGACAGGATACACCGGGGAGCTGTTTTTT	CASSPTGTGYTGELFF
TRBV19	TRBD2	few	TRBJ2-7	TGTGCCAGTAGTACGGGACTACCCTACGAGCAGTACTTC	CASSTGLPYEQYF
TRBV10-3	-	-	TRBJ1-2	TGTGCCATCAGTGAGTCTGGTGATGGCTATGGCTACACCTTC	CAISESGDGYGYTF
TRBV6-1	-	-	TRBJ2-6	TGTGCCAGCACTATCGGACTTCCTGGGGCTGGGGCCAACGTCCTGACTTTC	CASTIGLPGAGANVLTF
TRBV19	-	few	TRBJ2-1	TGTGCCAGTAGTCGCGATTTTGCGTCCTACAATGAGCAGTTCTTC	CASSRDFASYNEQFF
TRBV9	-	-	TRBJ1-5	TGTGCCAGCAGCGTAGATTCAGGGGTTGGCCCCCAGCATTTT	CASSVDSGVGPQHF
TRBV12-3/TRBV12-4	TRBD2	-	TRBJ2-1	TGTGCCAGCAGTTCCCTCAGCGGGAGAGAGTACAATGAGCAGTTCTTC	CASSSLSGREYNEQFF
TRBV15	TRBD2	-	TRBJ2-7	TGTGCCACCAGTCCGGGACTAGTGGACTACGAGCAGTACTTC	CATSPGLVDYEQYF
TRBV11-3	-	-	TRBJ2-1	TGTGCCAGCAGCCTAAACCCGACGAATGAGCAGTTCTTC	CASSLNPTNEQFF
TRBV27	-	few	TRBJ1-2	TGTGCCAGCAGTCCCCTTGAGCTGGGCTACACCTTC	CASSPLELGYTF
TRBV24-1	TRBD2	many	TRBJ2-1	TGTGCCACCAGCCATAGCGGGAATGAGCAGTTCTTC	CATSHSGNEQFF
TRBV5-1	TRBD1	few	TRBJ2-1	TGCGCCAGCAGCCTGACAGGGGCTAACTACAATGAGCAGTTCTTC	CASSLTGANYNEQFF
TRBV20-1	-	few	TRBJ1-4	TGCAGTGCTAGAGATGAGGTTTCGGCTAATGAAAAACTGTTTTTT	CSARDEVSANEKLFF
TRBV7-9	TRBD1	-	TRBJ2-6	TGTGCCAGCAGCTCGACAGGGGGCGCAGATGGGGCCAACGTCCTGACTTTC	CASSSTGGADGANVLTF
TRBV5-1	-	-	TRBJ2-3	TGCGCCAGCAGATCGACGTGGGATACGCAGTATTTT	CASRSTWDTQYF
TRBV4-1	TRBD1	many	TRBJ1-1	TGCGCCAGCAGCCAATCGACAGGGTTGGGGATCACTGAAGCTTTCTTT	CASSQSTGLGITEAFF
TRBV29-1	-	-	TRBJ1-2	TGCAGCGTTGAAGACCGTTATGGCTACACCTTC	CSVEDRYGYTF
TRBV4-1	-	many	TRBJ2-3	TGCGCCAGCAGCCAAGAAGGACCTCCGGGCACAGATACGCAGTATTTT	CASSQEGPPGTDTQYF
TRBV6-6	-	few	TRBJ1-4	TGTGCCAGCAGGGGTAATGAAAAACTGTTTTTT	CASRGNEKLFF
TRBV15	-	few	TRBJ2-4	TGTGCCACCAGCTACAGGGTTTCGGATATAGCCAAAAACATTCAGTACTTC	CATSYRVSDIAKNIQYF
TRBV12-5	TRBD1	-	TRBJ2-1	TGTGCTAGTGGTTTGGAACCCGGACAGGGCTCCTACAATGAGCAGTTCTTC	CASGLEPGQGSYNEQFF
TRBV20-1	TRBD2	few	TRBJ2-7	TGCAGTGCTATCCCGCAGGGGGGAGCGGGAGGATACTACGAGCAGTACTTC	CSAIPQGGAGGYYEQYF
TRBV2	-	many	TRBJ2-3	TGTGCCAGCACCCCATTTAGAGGCCTACTCACAGATACGCAGTATTTT	CASTPFRGLLTDTQYF
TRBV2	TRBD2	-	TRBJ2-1	TGTGCCGGCATGGCTAGCGGGTGGGTCAATGAGCAGTTCTTC	CAGMASGWVNEQFF
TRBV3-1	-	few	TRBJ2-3	TGTGCCAGCAGCCTCCTATGGACTTCGGATACGCAGTATTTT	CASSLLWTSDTQYF
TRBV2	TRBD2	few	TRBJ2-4	TGTGCCAGCAGTGACCGAGGAGCGGGGGGAGTAAACATTCAGTACTTC	CASSDRGAGGVNIQYF
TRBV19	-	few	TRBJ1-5	TGTGCCAGTGACACGGGGCTGCGGAATCAGCCCCAGCATTTT	CASDTGLRNQPQHF
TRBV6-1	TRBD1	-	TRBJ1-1	TGTGCCAGCAGTCCTCCCCATACAGGGGTGAACACTGAAGCTTTCTTT	CASSPPHTGVNTEAFF